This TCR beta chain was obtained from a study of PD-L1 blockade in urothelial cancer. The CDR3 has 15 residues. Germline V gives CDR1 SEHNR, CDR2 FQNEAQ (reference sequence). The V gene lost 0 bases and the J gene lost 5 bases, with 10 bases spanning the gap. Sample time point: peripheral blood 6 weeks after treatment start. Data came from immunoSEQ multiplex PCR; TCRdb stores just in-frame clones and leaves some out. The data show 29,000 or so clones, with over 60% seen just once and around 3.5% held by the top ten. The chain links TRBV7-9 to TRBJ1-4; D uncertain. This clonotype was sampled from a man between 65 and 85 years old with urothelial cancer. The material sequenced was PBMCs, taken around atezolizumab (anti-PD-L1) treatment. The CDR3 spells CASSLAGVMNEKLFF. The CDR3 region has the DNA TGTGCCAGCAGCTTAGCGGGAGTGATGAATGAAAAACTGTTTTTT.